Below, 8 T cell receptor beta chains from the same sample are listed, as sequenced in a study of blood T cells in healthy people across ages. Combining a sample-barcoded 5' primer with a J-beta primer mix, a second PCR ran for 7 to 11 cycles. TCRdb analysed the 5' RACE reads with MiXCR anew, one entry per CDR3 protein. The profile shows more than 900,000 distinct CDR3 sequences, roughly 24% of them singletons. These same records also appear under a second study, on T cells of mothers and their children.

Sequencing was done on a sample of blood. These receptors were obtained from a girl aged 2 to 9 in good health.

The table lists this clonotype with a few counts. This sequence joins TRBV9 and TRBJ2-6; D is possibly TRBD1 (5 bases). Looked up from germline, CDR1 is SGDLS and CDR2 is YYNGEE. This CDR3 has 15 amino acids. Deletions cut 3 bases from V and 0 bases from J, with 7 bases between. CDR3 bases: TGTGCCAGCAGCGCGACAGCCTCTGGGGCCAACGTCCTGACTTTC. It codes for CASSATASGANVLTF.

This clonotype has just one count. This chain joins TRBV4-2 and TRBJ2-1; no reliable D call. Judging by the DNA end, TRBJ2-7 fits better; the J call may be wrong. Germline loops: CDR1 LGHNA, CDR2 YNFKEQ. This CDR3 region has 17 residues. For the CDR3, the DNA is TGTGCCAGCAGCCAAGCGAATAAACAGATTACTTCCTACGAGCAGTACTTC. Encoded protein: CASSQANKQITSYEQYF.

This rearrangement joins TRBV6-2 or TRBV6-3 to TRBJ2-7; the match to TRBD1 covers 11 bases. Germline CDR1 and CDR2: MNHEY and SVGEGT. The CDR3 covers 16 residues. V trimming: 0 bases; J trimming: 1 base; junction bases outside the gene matches: 2. The CDR3 protein is CASSYSGTGGSYEQYF. In nucleotides, the CDR3 is TGTGCCAGCAGTTACTCAGGGACAGGGGGATCCTACGAGCAGTACTTC.

The chain employs TRBV7-8 and TRBJ1-4; 7 nucleotides agree with TRBD1. Germline CDR1 is SGHVS and CDR2 is FQNEAQ. The CDR3 totals 17 residues. V gave up 1 base and J gave up 4 bases; unmatched junction bases: 9. CDR3 in amino acids: CASSLEAQGVGNEKLFF. CDR3 nucleotide sequence: TGTGCCAGCAGCTTAGAAGCCCAGGGGGTTGGTAATGAAAAACTGTTTTTT. The full variable domain, completed using reference TRBV7-8 and TRBJ1-4, is GAGVSQSPRYKVAKRGQDVALRCDPISGHVSLFWYQQALGQGPEFLTYFQNEAQLDKSGLPSDRFFAERPEGSVSTLKIQRTQQEDSAVYLCASSLEAQGVGNEKLFFGSGTQLSVL.

The sample holds a few counts of this clonotype. The V gene is TRBV7-2, the J gene TRBJ2-5; D remains ambiguous. The V and J ends lost 7 bases and 5 bases respectively, with 14 bases between them. The CDR3 is 13 residues long. Germline CDR1 SGHTA, CDR2 FQGNSA. CDR3 amino acids: CASTAPMGETQYF. In DNA, the CDR3 is TGTGCCAGCACGGCCCCTATGGGGGAGACCCAGTACTTC.

The chain joins TRBV29-1 to TRBJ2-1, with 8 positions matching TRBD2. Germline loops: CDR1 SQVTM, CDR2 ANQGSEA. The CDR3 is 15 amino acids. J gave up 7 bases and V 6 bases, and 14 bases lay outside the gene matches. The CDR3 bases are TGCAGCGTGCGGGGGAGACTAGCGTATAGGAATGAGCAGTTCTTC. Protein sequence: CSVRGRLAYRNEQFF.

The chain carries TRBV5-1 and TRBJ1-4; a possible D gene is TRBD1 (5 bases). Germline CDR1 is SGHRS and CDR2 is YFSETQ. V was shortened by 2 bases and J by 0 bases, with 14 bases between the two germline ends. The CDR3 loop spans 17 amino acids. CDR3 loop: CASSFSTVEATNEKLFF. The CDR3 region has the DNA TGCGCCAGCAGCTTCTCGACAGTGGAGGCAACTAATGAAAAACTGTTTTTT. Full variable domain (remainder filled in from reference TRBV5-1 and TRBJ1-4): KAGVTQTPRYLIKTRGQQVTLSCSPISGHRSVSWYQQTPGQGLQFLFEYFSETQRNKGNFPGRFSGRQFSNSRSEMNVSTLELGDSALYLCASSFSTVEATNEKLFFGSGTQLSVL.

In DNA form, the CDR3 reads TGCGCCAGCAAGAGCGGTGTTGAGCAGTTCTTC. It codes for CASKSGVEQFF. This chain joins TRBV5-1 and TRBJ2-1; possible D gene TRBD2, 5 bases. Germline-derived CDR1 and CDR2 are SGHRS and YFSETQ. The CDR3 consists of 11 residues. Trimming left V 6 bases short and J 9 bases short, with 10 bases between.